Following are 20 T cell receptor beta chains from one sample sequenced in a study of beta chain features in type 1 diabetes. The investigators reverse transcribed all of the isolated RNA, so they sequenced expressed TCRB transcripts. The assay was immunoSEQ multiplex PCR, and TCRdb's table has in-frame clones only and misses some. The sample has about 140,000 clones, 6.9% seen once. Sequenced sample: central memory CD4+ T cells from blood. These TCRs come from a woman aged 30 to 39 in good health.

This clone was seen only a few times. The chain has TRBV29-1 and TRBJ2-7, with 7 bases fitting TRBD2. The V and J ends lost 7 bases and 2 bases, in that order; junction bases with no gene match: 8. CDR3 length: 13 amino acids. The germline V gene encodes CDR1 SQVTM and CDR2 ANQGSEA. The CDR3 DNA is TGCAGCGCGGGCATCGGGGGGACCTACGAGCAGTACTTC. Encoded protein: CSAGIGGTYEQYF.

This clone was detected a few times. The chain joins TRBV19 to TRBJ2-1; 11 bases line up with TRBD2. CDR1 and CDR2 from the germline V gene are LNHDA and SQIVND (reference sequence). CDR3 size: 20 residues. Germline trimming cut 5 bases from V and 0 bases from J; bases unmatched to any gene: 15. The CDR3 sequence is CASSPQKYGTSGSSYNEQFF. The CDR3 DNA reads as TGTGCCAGTAGTCCCCAGAAATACGGGACTAGCGGAAGCTCCTACAATGAGCAGTTCTTC.

In its sample, this clone was seen many times. The chain recombines TRBV25-1 with TRBJ2-5; perhaps TRBD2 as D (7 bases). Trimming left V 1 base short and J 5 bases short, with 11 bases between. The germline gives CDR1 MGHDK, CDR2 SYGVNS. The CDR3 consists of 14 residues. CDR3 in amino acids: CASSEFAGAETQYF. The CDR3 nucleotides are TGTGCCAGCAGTGAATTTGCGGGGGCGGAGACCCAGTACTTC.

V gene TRBV28 combines with J gene TRBJ2-5, with 8 positions matching TRBD2. This CDR3 is 16 amino acids long. Germline V gene lookup returns CDR1 MDHEN and CDR2 SYDVKM. Trimming at V came to 10 bases and at J to 2 bases, leaving 15 bases not matched to a gene. Written as DNA, the CDR3 is TGTGCCATCCTCGGGGGGGCGGAGGGACCTCAAGAGACCCAGTACTTC. Encoded protein: CAILGGAEGPQETQYF.

The chain combines TRBV9 with TRBJ2-3; the D is unclear. Trimming stripped 0 bases from V and 8 bases from J, with 10 bases between. This CDR3 is 13 amino acids long. In germline, CDR1 is SGDLS, CDR2 YYNGEE. Here the CDR3 DNA reads TGTGCCAGCAGCGTAGCGTGGCAGTCTACGCAGTATTTT. Translation: CASSVAWQSTQYF.

This sequence joins TRBV28 and TRBJ1-4, with TRBD1 as a possible D gene (6 bases). Trimming left V 5 bases short and J 7 bases short, with 11 bases between. The length of the CDR3 is 13 residues. Germline CDR1 and CDR2: MDHEN and SYDVKM. The CDR3 protein is CASSIRGSEKLFF. The CDR3 DNA sequence: TGTGCCAGCAGTATAAGGGGGAGTGAAAAACTGTTTTTT.

This chain joins TRBV7-2 and TRBJ1-2, with D hard to call. The CDR3 loop spans 14 amino acids. Germline V gene lookup returns CDR1 SGHTA and CDR2 FQGNSA. Trimming pared 0 bases from V and 3 bases from J, leaving 8 bases between. CDR3 in DNA: TGTGCCAGCAGCTTAGCCGCCAGCGACTATGGCTACACCTTC. It specifies CASSLAASDYGYTF.

The V gene is TRBV28, the J gene TRBJ2-3, with a possible D match to TRBD2 (5 bases). Per the germline V gene, CDR1 is MDHEN and CDR2 is SYDVKM. The germline V and J ends were trimmed by 5 bases and 5 bases, with 29 bases remaining between them. The CDR3 consists of 19 residues. CDR3 sequence reads: CASSRGWGETIRPGDTQYF. The CDR3 DNA reads TGTGCCAGCAGTAGAGGGTGGGGAGAGACGATCCGCCCCGGAGATACGCAGTATTTT.

The V gene is TRBV5-4, the J gene TRBJ2-5; no reliable D call. The CDR3 loop spans 11 amino acids. The V gene's germline CDR1 is SGHNT and CDR2 YYREEE (reference sequence). V lost 1 base and J lost 5, with 3 bases in between. CDR3 nucleotides: TGTGCCAGCAGCTTGCAGGAGACCCAGTACTTC. This translates into CASSLQETQYF.

The table lists this clone with a few counts. The rearrangement links TRBV11-2 to TRBJ2-1, with D hard to call. The CDR3 totals 13 residues. Trimming removed 5 bases from V and 2 bases from J, with 7 bases in between. CDR1 is SGHAT and CDR2 is FQNNGV in the germline V gene. The CDR3 region has the DNA TGTGCCAGCAGCCTCGCAGCCTACAATGAGCAGTTCTTC. This encodes CASSLAAYNEQFF.

As to this clone: One end of the junction fails to match germline, which may point to a read error. The V and J genes are TRBV7-9 and TRBJ2-3; tentative D call: TRBD2 (6 bases). The CDR3 loop spans 14 amino acids. The germline gives CDR1 SEHNR, CDR2 FQNEAQ (reference sequence). CDR3 sequence reads: CASSPGGGTDTQYF. The DNA for the CDR3 is TGCGCCAGCAGCCCCGGAGGGGGCACAGATACGCAGTATTTT.

There are a few counts of this clone. CDR3 sequence: CASSQDLSLADTQYF. Written as DNA, the CDR3 is TGTGCCAGCAGCCAAGATTTAAGTTTAGCAGATACGCAGTATTTT. This chain links TRBV4-2 with TRBJ2-3; D remains ambiguous. The CDR3 is made up of 15 amino acids. Germline V gene lookup returns CDR1 LGHNA and CDR2 YNFKEQ. V lost 0 bases and J lost 4, with 11 bases in between.

V usage is TRBV7-9 and J usage is TRBJ1-1, with 11 bases identical to TRBD1. This CDR3 comprises 14 residues. Germline V gives CDR1 SEHNR, CDR2 FQNEAQ (reference sequence). Trimming took 5 bases from V and 4 from J; bases not matched to a gene: 3. CDR3 region: CASSIGTGGTEAFF. CDR3 sequence (DNA): TGTGCCAGCAGCATCGGGACAGGGGGCACTGAAGCTTTCTTT.

The V and J genes are TRBV19 and TRBJ2-4, with 9 bases aligning to TRBD1. This CDR3 comprises 18 residues. Germline loops: CDR1 LNHDA, CDR2 SQIVND (reference sequence). V shed 7 bases, J shed 1 base, and the junction held 14 bases outside the gene matches. CDR3 residues: CASTTGTGKVGAKNIQYF. The CDR3 nucleotides read TGTGCCAGTACCACGGGGACAGGGAAGGTGGGGGCCAAAAACATTCAGTACTTC.

This clone was seen a handful of times. The rearrangement links TRBV7-3 to TRBJ1-2, with D perhaps matching TRBD1 (6 bases). There are 13 residues in the CDR3. V lost 5 bases to trimming and J lost 6 bases, with 13 bases between them. Germline values: CDR1 SGHTA, CDR2 FQGTGA. The DNA of the CDR3 is TGTGCCAGCAGCCCTCAGGGGCGCGATGGCTACACCTTC. It is translated as CASSPQGRDGYTF.

This clone was observed a few times. J is TRBJ2-2 and V is TRBV10-3; 14 bases line up with TRBD2. CDR1 and CDR2 (germline): ENHRY, SYGVKD. The V segment lost 5 bases and the J segment 4 bases; nucleotides outside the gene matches: 6. This CDR3 is 17 amino acids long. CDR3 in DNA: TGTGCCATCAGTTCTGGACTAGCGGGAGGAAGCACCGGGGAGCTGTTTTTT. The encoded protein is CAISSGLAGGSTGELFF.

This clone was counted between two and nine times. This chain links TRBV30 with TRBJ2-7, with 9 bases that match TRBD1. Germline CDR1 reads GTSNPN; CDR2 reads SVGIG (reference sequence). This CDR3 spans 15 amino acids. J lost 6 bases, V lost 0 bases, and 9 bases had no gene match. The CDR3 DNA is TGTGCCTGGAGTGTACCGGGACAGGGACCACGCGAGCAGTACTTC. This encodes CAWSVPGQGPREQYF.

This clone was recorded a few times. V is TRBV30 and J is TRBJ2-7, with 9 bases aligning to TRBD1. Trimming removed 2 bases from V and 8 bases from J; junction bases left unmatched: 10. The CDR3 is 14 residues long. Germline CDR1 GTSNPN, CDR2 SVGIG (reference sequence). The DNA of the CDR3 is TGTGCCTGGAGTCCCGGGACAGGGTCCCGGAAGCAGTACTTC. Its protein is CAWSPGTGSRKQYF.

In its sample, this clone was seen a few times. The chain has TRBV7-9 and TRBJ2-1; D may be TRBD1 (5 bases). This CDR3 is 16 amino acids long. Germline CDR1 SEHNR, CDR2 FQNEAQ (reference sequence). With 5 bases removed from V and 6 bases from J, the gap between germline ends came to 20 bases. This chain's CDR3 is CASSSIRVKVSNEQFF. CDR3 sequence (DNA): TGTGCCAGCAGCAGCATCAGGGTTAAGGTCAGCAATGAGCAGTTCTTC.

This chain links TRBV7-2 with TRBJ2-3; 11 bases fit TRBD2. The V segment lost 5 bases and the J segment 4 bases; nucleotides outside the gene matches: 8. Germline CDR1 reads SGHTA; CDR2 reads FQGNSA. This CDR3 is built from 16 residues. The CDR3 here is CASSRKVAGGPDTQYF. The DNA of the CDR3 is TGTGCCAGCAGCCGAAAAGTAGCGGGAGGGCCAGATACGCAGTATTTT.